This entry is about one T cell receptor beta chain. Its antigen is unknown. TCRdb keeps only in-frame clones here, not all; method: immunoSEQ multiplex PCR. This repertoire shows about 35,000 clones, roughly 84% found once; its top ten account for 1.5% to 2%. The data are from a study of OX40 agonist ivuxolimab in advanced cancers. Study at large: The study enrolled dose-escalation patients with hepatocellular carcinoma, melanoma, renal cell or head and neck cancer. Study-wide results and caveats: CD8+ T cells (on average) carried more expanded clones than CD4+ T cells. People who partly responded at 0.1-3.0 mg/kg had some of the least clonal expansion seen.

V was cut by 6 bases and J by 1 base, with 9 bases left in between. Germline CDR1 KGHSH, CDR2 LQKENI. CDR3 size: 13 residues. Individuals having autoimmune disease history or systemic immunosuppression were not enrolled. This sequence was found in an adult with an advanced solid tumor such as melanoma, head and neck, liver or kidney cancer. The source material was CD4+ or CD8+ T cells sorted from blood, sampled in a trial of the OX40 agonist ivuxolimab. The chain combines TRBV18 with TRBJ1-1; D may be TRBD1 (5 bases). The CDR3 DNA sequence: TGTGCCAGCTCGCAGGGAACGAACACTGAAGCTTTCTTT. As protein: CASSQGTNTEAFF.